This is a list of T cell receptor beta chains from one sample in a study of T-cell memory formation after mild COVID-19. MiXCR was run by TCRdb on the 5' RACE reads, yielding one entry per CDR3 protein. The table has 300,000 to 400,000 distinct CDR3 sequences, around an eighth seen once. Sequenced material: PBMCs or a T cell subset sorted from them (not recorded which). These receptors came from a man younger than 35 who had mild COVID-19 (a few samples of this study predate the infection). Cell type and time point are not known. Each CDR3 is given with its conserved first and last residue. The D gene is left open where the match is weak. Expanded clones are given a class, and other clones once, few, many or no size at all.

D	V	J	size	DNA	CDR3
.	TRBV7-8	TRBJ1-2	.	TGTGCCAGCAGCTTAGCGGGGTCGGGCTATGGCTACACCTTC	CASSLAGSGYGYTF
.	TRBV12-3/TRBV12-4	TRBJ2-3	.	TGTGCCAGCAGGGGAACGGGACCAGGGGCCGACACAGATACGCAGTATTTT	CASRGTGPGADTDTQYF
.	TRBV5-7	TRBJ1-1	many	TGTGCCAGCAGCTTGTGGAGTACTGAAGCTTTCTTT	CASSLWSTEAFF
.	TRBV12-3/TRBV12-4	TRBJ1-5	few	TGTGCCAGCAGTTGGGGGGGGGACATTAGCAATCAGCCCCAGCATTTT	CASSWGGDISNQPQHF
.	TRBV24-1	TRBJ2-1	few	TGTGCCACCAGTGATTACGGGGTCGAGGAGCAGTTCTTC	CATSDYGVEEQFF
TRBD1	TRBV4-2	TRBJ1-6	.	TGTGCCAGCAGCCCCAACCGGGACAGCTATTCACCCCTCCACTTT	CASSPNRDSYSPLHF
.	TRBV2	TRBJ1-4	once	TGTGCCAGCAGGGTGGGAGGACAGATTGATGAAAAACTGTTTTTT	CASRVGGQIDEKLFF
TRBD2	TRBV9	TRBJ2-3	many	TGTGCCAGCAGCGTGGAAAGGACTAGCAGCGATACGCAGTATTTT	CASSVERTSSDTQYF
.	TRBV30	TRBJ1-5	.	TGTGCCTGGAGTAGGGGGGGTCAGCCCCAGCATTTT	CAWSRGGQPQHF
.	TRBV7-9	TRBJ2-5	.	TGTGCCAGCAGCACCCCTCTAGCGCCCCAAGAGACCCAGTACTTC	CASSTPLAPQETQYF
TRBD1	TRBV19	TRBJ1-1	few	TGTGCCAGTCGGACAGGGGAGGTGACTGAAGCTTTCTTT	CASRTGEVTEAFF
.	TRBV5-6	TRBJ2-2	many	TGTGCCAGCAGCTTGGACGTCAGGGCGGGCACCGGGGAGCTGTTTTTT	CASSLDVRAGTGELFF
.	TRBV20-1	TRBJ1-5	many	TGCAGTGCTACCCCAAGCCCGTGGAAAAGCAATCAGCCCCAGCATTTT	CSATPSPWKSNQPQHF
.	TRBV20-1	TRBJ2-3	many	TGCAGTGCTAGAGGGGTCGGGGGAGAAGGTTTAGATACGCAGTATTTT	CSARGVGGEGLDTQYF
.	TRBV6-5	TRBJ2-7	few	TGTGCCACTCGCAGGACGGGTGAGAGCTCCTACGAGCAGTACTTC	CATRRTGESSYEQYF
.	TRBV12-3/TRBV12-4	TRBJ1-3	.	TGTGCCTTTAGCTCTGGAAACACCATATATTTT	CAFSSGNTIYF
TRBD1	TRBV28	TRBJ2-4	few	TGTGCCAGCAGCTTGGTCACCGGGACAGGGAAAAACATTCAGTACTTC	CASSLVTGTGKNIQYF
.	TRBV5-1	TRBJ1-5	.	TGCGCCAGCAGCTTTAATGGTCAGCCCCAGCATTTT	CASSFNGQPQHF
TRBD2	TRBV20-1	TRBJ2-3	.	TGCAGTGCTAGTGGGGGGGTTACCACAGATACGCAGTATTTT	CSASGGVTTDTQYF
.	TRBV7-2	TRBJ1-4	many	TGTGCCAGCCAGACAGCAACTAATGAAAAACTGTTTTTT	CASQTATNEKLFF
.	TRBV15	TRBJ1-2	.	TGTGCCACCAGCAGAGTGCCAGGGGAGGGTTCTAACTATGGCTACACCTTC	CATSRVPGEGSNYGYTF
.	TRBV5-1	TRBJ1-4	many	TGCGCCAGCAGCCGGGGGGAAATAACTAATGAAAAACTGTTTTTT	CASSRGEITNEKLFF
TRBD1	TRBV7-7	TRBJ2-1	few	TGTGCTAGCAGCTCAGGACAGGGCTACAATGAGCAGTTCTTC	CASSSGQGYNEQFF
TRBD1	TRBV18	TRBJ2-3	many	TGTGCCAGCTCCCGCAATGGACAGGGGACAGATACGCAGTATTTT	CASSRNGQGTDTQYF
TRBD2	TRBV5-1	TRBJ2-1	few	TGCGCCAGCAGCTTAGCGGGGGGGCCGTATGAGCAGTTCTTC	CASSLAGGPYEQFF
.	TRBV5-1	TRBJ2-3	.	TGCGCCAGCAGCTTGGGAGGTGCTCTCACAGATACGCAGTATTTT	CASSLGGALTDTQYF
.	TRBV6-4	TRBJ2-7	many	TGTGCCAGTGGGACGGATCAATCCTACGAGCAGTACTTC	CASGTDQSYEQYF
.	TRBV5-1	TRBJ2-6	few	TGCGCCAGCAGCTTGGCGGTGTTTCTCTCTGGGGCCAACGTCCTGACTTTC	CASSLAVFLSGANVLTF
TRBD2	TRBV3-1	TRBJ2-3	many	TGTGCCAGCGGAGCGGGGCGTACAGATACGCAGTATTTT	CASGAGRTDTQYF
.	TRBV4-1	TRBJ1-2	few	TGCGCCAGCAGCCAAGCCGAGGGGGATGGCTACACCTTC	CASSQAEGDGYTF
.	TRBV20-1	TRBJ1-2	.	TGCAGTGCTGCAGACAGCCGCCTAAGCTATGGCTACACCTTC	CSAADSRLSYGYTF
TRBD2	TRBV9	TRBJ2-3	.	TGTGCCAGCAGCGTACTAGCGGGGGCCGTAGATACGCAGTATTTT	CASSVLAGAVDTQYF
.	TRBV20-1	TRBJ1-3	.	TGCAGTGCTAGAGACGAGAGCTCTGGAAACACCATATATTTT	CSARDESSGNTIYF
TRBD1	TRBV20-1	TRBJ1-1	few	TGCAGTGCCCCAGGGACAGGAACTGAAGCTTTCTTT	CSAPGTGTEAFF
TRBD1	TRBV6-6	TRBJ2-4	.	TGTGCCAGCAGTTCGGGACAGAAAAACATTCAGTACTTC	CASSSGQKNIQYF
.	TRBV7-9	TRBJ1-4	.	TGTGCCAGCAGGGGCACTAATGAAAAACTGTTTTTT	CASRGTNEKLFF
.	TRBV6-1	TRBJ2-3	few	TGTGCCAGCAGTGAAATGGTTGGGGCAGGGGATACGCAGTATTTT	CASSEMVGAGDTQYF
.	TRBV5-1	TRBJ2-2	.	TGCGCCAGCAGCAACGGGGACTACACCGGGGAGCTGTTTTTT	CASSNGDYTGELFF
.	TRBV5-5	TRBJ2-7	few	TGTGCCAGCAGCTTGCTGGGGGCGTGGGAGCAGTACTTC	CASSLLGAWEQYF
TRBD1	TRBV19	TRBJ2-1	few	TGTGCCAGCGGCTCATCGCGGACAGGGGGCTACAATGAGCAGTTCTTC	CASGSSRTGGYNEQFF
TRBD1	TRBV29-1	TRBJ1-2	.	TGCAGCGTGGGACAGGTCCTGAACTATGGCTACACCTTC	CSVGQVLNYGYTF
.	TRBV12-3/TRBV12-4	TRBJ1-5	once	TGTGCCAGCAGTTTGTTGGGGGGCAATCATCCCCAGCATTTT	CASSLLGGNHPQHF
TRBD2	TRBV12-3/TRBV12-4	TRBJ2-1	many	TGTGCCAGCAGTCCTAGCGGGGGTTACAATGAGCAGTTCTTC	CASSPSGGYNEQFF
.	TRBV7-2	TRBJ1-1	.	TGTGCCAGCAGCTCAGTAGGGGGGGTTGTTTTCTTT	CASSSVGGVVFF
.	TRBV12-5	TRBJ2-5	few	TGTGCTAGTGGTTTGGCCACAGGGCCCCAGGAGACCCAGTACTTC	CASGLATGPQETQYF